The clone carrying this T cell receptor (beta chain) was found a few times. Its antigen is not known. The sample originates from a study of Ad26.COV2.S vaccination and SARS-CoV-2 variants. Study-wide results and limits: Those who received the vaccine showed greater spike-specific TCR breadth than those given placebo. Total T cell responses, in the TCR breadth and depth analyses, may have been underestimated.

Produced via immunoSEQ multiplex PCR; TCRdb's table is partial and in-frame only. The data hold about 400,000 clones, with 80% to 90% observed a single time. This sample's treatment: roughly 18 received Ad26.COV2.S at low or high dose, single or two shots; 5 received placebo; per-sample allocation not given. After the first vaccine or placebo injection, samples were drawn on day 63. Boston hosted the donor, who was an adult aged 18-55 years. An Ad26 vector was used to express Wuhan-strain SARS-CoV-2 spike as the vaccine. The sequence was obtained from a person between 18 and 65 years old who received the Ad26.COV2.S COVID-19 vaccine or a placebo. The sequenced sample was peripheral blood, obtained in a trial of Ad26.COV2.S vaccine versus placebo.

CDR3 in DNA: TGTGCCAGTAACCAGGGCGCCGCAGATACGCAGTATTTT. It yields the protein CASNQGAADTQYF. This sequence joins TRBV19 and TRBJ2-3, with D possibly matching TRBD1 (5 bases). CDR1 LNHDA and CDR2 SQIVND come from the germline V gene (reference sequence). This CDR3 is built from 13 residues. The V end was cut by 7 bases, the J end by 4 bases, with 12 bases between.